This T cell receptor (beta chain) was obtained from a study of T-cell memory formation after mild COVID-19. Broader study findings: Contracting CD4+ clones were located mainly in CM and EM, and CD8+ clones in EMRA. A balance of CD4 and CD8 characterized clones contracting day 15 to 85, whereas later expanders leaned CD4+. Researchers found some responding clones in pre-infection memory, a sign that cross-reactive memory joined.

MiXCR was run by TCRdb on the 5' RACE reads, yielding one entry per CDR3 protein. The table shows hundreds of thousands of distinct CDR3 sequences, with over 15% occurring only once. About this clonotype itself: Its antigen is unknown. One junction end disagrees with the germline gene, perhaps due to a read error.

Sequenced input: PBMCs or a T cell subset sorted from them (not recorded which). This receptor was identified in an adult woman who had mild COVID-19 (a few samples of this study predate the infection). Cell type and time point are not known.

The CDR3 DNA is TGTTCCAGCAGCCTCTATTCGACAGGAGCCTACGAGCAGTACTTC. This translates into CSSSLYSTGAYEQYF. The V and J genes are TRBV12-3 or TRBV12-4 and TRBJ2-7, with a weak D call TRBD1 (6 bases). The CDR3 totals 15 residues.